This TCR beta chain was recorded in a study of blood T cell repertoires in COVID-19. Study details: Samples taken during acute and convalescent COVID-19 were collected in the United States, Italy and Spain.

Authors' data handling: The assay estimated nucleated cells by amplifying reference gene primers. TCRdb's copy holds only in-frame clones and misses some; the assay was immunoSEQ multiplex PCR. Clonal size and the V and J genes are those of that table, whereas D and trimming came from the DNA. The repertoire has about 150,000 clones, around 90% of them found once; the top ten carry 0.5% to 0.6%. There are 13 residues in the CDR3. The germline V gene has CDR1 LGHDT and CDR2 YNNKEL (reference sequence). The junction had 4 bases not matched to a gene; V was cut back by 5 bases and J by 3 bases. This receptor was taken from a man aged 45-60 years with acute or convalescent COVID-19. The sequencing input was peripheral blood. This chain connects TRBV3-1 (or the pseudogene TRBV3-2) to TRBJ2-7, with 7 positions matching TRBD1. CDR3 region: CASSTRQGYEQYF. The CDR3 DNA is TGTGCCAGCAGCACCCGACAGGGCTACGAGCAGTACTTC.